The source of this T cell receptor beta chain is a study of neurological immune-mediated disorders. About the research overall: Relapsing-remitting disease was seen in 31 of the 34 multiple sclerosis patients, and secondary progressive disease was seen in 3. Study conclusions and caveats: Private repertoires in all groups were suggested, as expanded clones shared no CDR3 amino acid sequences across subjects.

TCRdb reprocessed the 5' RACE reads via MiXCR and lists one record per CDR3 protein. This sample has tens of thousands of distinct CDR3 sequences, with approximately 3.8% found just once. Comment on this clonotype: Its antigen is still unknown.

V lost 1 base, J lost 0 bases, and 11 bases lay in between. CDR1 SGHDN and CDR2 FVKESK come from the germline V gene. This CDR3 is 16 amino acids long. Preparation of the unsorted libraries drew on 2 million PBMCs stored at -80 C. This TCR was sampled from a man aged 25-40 years with multiple sclerosis. The rearrangement joins TRBV14 to TRBJ2-3; D may correspond to TRBD1 or TRBD2 (6 bases each). Sequencing was done on a sample of PBMCs. CDR3 residues: CASSQGTGASTDTQYF. The DNA for the CDR3 is TGTGCCAGCAGCCAAGGAACGGGGGCCAGCACAGATACGCAGTATTTT.